This TCR beta chain was found in a study of graft-versus-host responses after intestinal transplantation. Study-level information: Induction with anti-thymocyte globulin, then tacrolimus and steroids for three to four years, was given to all recipients. Study results and caveats: Recipient bone marrow held GvH clones, some seen earlier in ileum or blood.

This CDR3 region has 15 residues. The V end lost 6 bases, the J end lost 0 bases, and 12 bases lay between the germline ends. CDR1 and CDR2 (germline): MDHEN, SYDVKM. Of note for this clone: The target antigen is unknown.

The protocol was immunoSEQ multiplex PCR, while the TCRdb copy is restricted to in-frame clones and leaves out a portion. The sample holds roughly 120,000 clones; around nine tenths are singletons and the top ten take roughly 0.2%. The clonotype comes from a human donor who received an intestinal transplant. The chain employs TRBV28 and TRBJ2-4; D is uncertain. Source: unstimulated CD4+ T cells sorted from spleen or lymph node cells, taken before intestinal transplant. The DNA of the CDR3 is TGTGCCAGCAGCTCTACAGCACTAGCCAAAAACATTCAGTACTTC. Translating gives CASSSTALAKNIQYF.